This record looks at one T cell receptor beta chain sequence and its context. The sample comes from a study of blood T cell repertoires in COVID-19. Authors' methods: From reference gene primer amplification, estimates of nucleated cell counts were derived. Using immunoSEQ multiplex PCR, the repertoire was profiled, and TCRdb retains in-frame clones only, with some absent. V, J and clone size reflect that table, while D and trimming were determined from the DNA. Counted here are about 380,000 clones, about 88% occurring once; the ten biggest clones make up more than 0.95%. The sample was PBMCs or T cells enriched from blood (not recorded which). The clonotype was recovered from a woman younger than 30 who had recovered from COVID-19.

DNA of the CDR3: TGTGCCAGCAGTTTCCCGCAGGGTTCTAACTATGGCTACACCTTC. This codes for CASSFPQGSNYGYTF. V is TRBV28 and J is TRBJ1-2; possibly TRBD1 for D (5 bases). Trimming took off 3 bases at V and 0 bases at J, with 11 bases between the two ends. Germline lookup yields CDR1 MDHEN and CDR2 SYDVKM. This CDR3 spans 15 amino acids.